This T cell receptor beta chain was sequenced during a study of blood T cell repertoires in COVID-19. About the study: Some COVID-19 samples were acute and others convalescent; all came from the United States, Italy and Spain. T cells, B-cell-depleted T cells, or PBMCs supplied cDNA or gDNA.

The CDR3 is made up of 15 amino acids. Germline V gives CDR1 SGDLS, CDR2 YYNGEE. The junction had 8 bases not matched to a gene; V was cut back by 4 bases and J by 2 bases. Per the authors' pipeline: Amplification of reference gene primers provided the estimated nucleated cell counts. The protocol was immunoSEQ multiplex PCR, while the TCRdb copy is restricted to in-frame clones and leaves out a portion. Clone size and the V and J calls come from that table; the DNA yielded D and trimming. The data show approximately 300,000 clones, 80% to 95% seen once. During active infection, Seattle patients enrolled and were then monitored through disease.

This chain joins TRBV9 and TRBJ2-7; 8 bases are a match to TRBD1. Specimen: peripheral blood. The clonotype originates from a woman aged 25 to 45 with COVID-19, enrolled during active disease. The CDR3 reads CASSPTDRVAYEQYF. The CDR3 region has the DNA TGTGCCAGCAGCCCGACGGACAGGGTAGCCTACGAGCAGTACTTC.